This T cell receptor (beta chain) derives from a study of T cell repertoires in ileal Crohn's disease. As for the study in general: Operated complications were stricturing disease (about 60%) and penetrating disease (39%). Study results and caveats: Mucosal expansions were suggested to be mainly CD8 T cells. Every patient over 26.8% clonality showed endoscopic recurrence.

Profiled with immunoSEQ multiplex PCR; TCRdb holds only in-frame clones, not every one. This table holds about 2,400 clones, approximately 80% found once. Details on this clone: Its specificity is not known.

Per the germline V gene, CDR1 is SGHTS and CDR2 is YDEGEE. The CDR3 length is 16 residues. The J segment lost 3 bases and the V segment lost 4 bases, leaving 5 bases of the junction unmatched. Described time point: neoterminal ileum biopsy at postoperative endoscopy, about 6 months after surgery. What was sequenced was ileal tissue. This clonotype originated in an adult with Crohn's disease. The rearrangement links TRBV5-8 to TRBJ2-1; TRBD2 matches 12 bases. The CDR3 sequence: CASSMTSGRHYNEQFF. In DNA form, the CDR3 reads TGTGCCAGCAGCATGACTAGCGGGAGACACTACAATGAGCAGTTCTTC.